Shown below are 11 T cell receptor beta chains from a single sample sequenced in a study of T cell changes during pregnancy in multiple sclerosis. Profiling relied on immunoSEQ multiplex PCR, and the TCRdb table lists in-frame clones only, not all of them. The sample records around 63,000 clones, 90% to 95% being singletons. The specimen comprised peripheral blood, sampled in the third trimester of pregnancy. The receptors stem from a female donor in good health, enrolled as a control in a pregnancy study.

The rearrangement joins TRBV6-5 to TRBJ1-6; D is perhaps TRBD1 (6 bases). The CDR3 consists of 15 residues. Trimming removed 0 bases from V and 7 bases from J, with 10 bases in between. The V gene's germline CDR1 is MNHEY and CDR2 SVGAGI. CDR3 coding DNA: TGTGCCAGCAGTTACTCTTTGGGGGCCAATTCACCCCTCCACTTT. It specifies CASSYSLGANSPLHF.

This clone was detected only once. This chain uses TRBV7-9 with TRBJ2-5; 8 nucleotides match TRBD2. The V and J ends lost 5 bases and 1 base, in that order; junction bases with no gene match: 6. The V gene's germline CDR1 is SEHNR and CDR2 FQNEAQ (reference sequence). This CDR3 has 15 residues. In DNA, the CDR3 is TGTGCCAGCAGCCCCCCGGGGGGGGTCCAAGAGACCCAGTACTTC. This translates into CASSPPGGVQETQYF.

V and J are TRBV29-1 and TRBJ2-1, with D perhaps TRBD1 (6 bases). Trimming took off 0 bases at V and 6 bases at J, with 12 bases between the two ends. Germline V gives CDR1 SQVTM, CDR2 ANQGSEA. The CDR3 is made up of 14 amino acids. CDR3 loop: CSVEDPAGVNEQFF. The CDR3 DNA follows: TGCAGCGTTGAAGATCCGGCAGGGGTCAATGAGCAGTTCTTC.

This sequence joins TRBV7-6 and TRBJ1-1, with D possibly TRBD1 on 5 matching bases. CDR3 length: 12 amino acids. Germline-derived CDR1 and CDR2 are SGHVS and FNYEAQ. Trimming took off 2 bases at V and 7 bases at J, with 8 bases between the two ends. The CDR3 loop is CASSLTDSEAFF. DNA of the CDR3: TGTGCCAGCAGCTTAACCGACAGTGAAGCTTTCTTT.

The chain couples TRBV5-1 to TRBJ2-1; the match to TRBD2 covers 16 bases. Germline loops: CDR1 SGHRS, CDR2 YFSETQ. The CDR3 is 19 amino acids. Germline trimming cut 6 bases from V and 0 bases from J; bases unmatched to any gene: 9. CDR3 coding DNA: TGCGCCAGCAAGGAGTCCGGGACTAGCGGGGGGGCCTCCTACAATGAGCAGTTCTTC. It encodes CASKESGTSGGASYNEQFF.

CDR3 loop: CASSGRAGFSYNEQFF. For the CDR3, the DNA is TGTGCCAGCAGTGGGAGGGCGGGGTTCTCCTACAATGAGCAGTTCTTC. This chain links TRBV7-2 with TRBJ2-1; 7 nucleotides agree with TRBD2. The CDR3 length is 16 residues. Germline-derived CDR1 and CDR2 are SGHTA and FQGNSA. Losses at the gene ends were 6 bases for V and 0 bases for J; bases not matched to a gene: 8.

The chain carries TRBV5-6 and TRBJ2-5, with 7 bases lining up with TRBD1. In germline, CDR1 is SGHDT, CDR2 YYEEEE. This CDR3 contains 15 residues. Trimming removed 4 bases from V and 2 bases from J; junction bases left unmatched: 8. The CDR3 DNA reads TGTGCCAGCAGCGTGACAGGGATGGGACAAGAGACCCAGTACTTC. It yields the protein CASSVTGMGQETQYF.

The chain links TRBV4-1 to TRBJ2-3, with D tentatively TRBD2 (7 bases). This CDR3 has 17 amino acids. Germline CDR1 reads MGHRA; CDR2 reads YSYEKL. The V end lost 2 bases, the J end lost 0 bases, and 15 bases lay between the germline ends. The DNA of the CDR3 is TGCGCCAGCAGCCAACCCCGGGGGGCCTCTAGCACAGATACGCAGTATTTT. This encodes CASSQPRGASSTDTQYF.

The CDR3 loop is CASSLASNTGELFF. Written as DNA, the CDR3 is TGCGCCAGCAGCTTGGCCTCGAACACCGGGGAGCTGTTTTTT. The chain has TRBV5-1 and TRBJ2-2; no firm D call. Trimming pared 0 bases from V and 0 bases from J, leaving 3 bases between. Germline CDR1 and CDR2: SGHRS and YFSETQ. This CDR3 is built from 14 residues.

The chain joins TRBV5-8 to TRBJ2-1; 11 nucleotides line up with TRBD2. J gave up 9 bases and V 5 bases, and 10 bases lay outside the gene matches. The CDR3 spans 15 residues. Germline lookup yields CDR1 SGHTS and CDR2 YDEGEE. For the CDR3, the DNA is TGTGCCAGCAGGGCGAGACTAGCGGGGAGGGGTGAGCAGTTCTTC. It translates to CASRARLAGRGEQFF. Full variable domain (missing parts from reference TRBV5-8 and TRBJ2-1): EAGVTQSPTHLIKTRGQQATLRCSPISGHTSVYWYQQALGLGLQFLLWYDEGEERNRGNFPPRFSGRQFPNYSSELNVNALELEDSALYLCASRARLAGRGEQFFGPGTRLTVL.

The chain uses TRBV7-8 and TRBJ2-2; TRBD2 matches 14 bases. In germline, CDR1 is SGHVS, CDR2 FQNEAQ. This CDR3 spans 17 amino acids. The J segment lost 5 bases and the V segment lost 6 bases, leaving 8 bases of the junction unmatched. The CDR3 loop reads CASRATSGRAGTGELFF. CDR3 DNA sequence: TGTGCCAGCAGGGCGACTAGCGGGAGGGCCGGGACCGGGGAGCTGTTTTTT. Full variable domain (outside the CDR3, taken from reference TRBV7-8 and TRBJ2-2): GAGVSQSPRYKVAKRGQDVALRCDPISGHVSLFWYQQALGQGPEFLTYFQNEAQLDKSGLPSDRFFAERPEGSVSTLKIQRTQQEDSAVYLCASRATSGRAGTGELFFGEGSRLTVL.